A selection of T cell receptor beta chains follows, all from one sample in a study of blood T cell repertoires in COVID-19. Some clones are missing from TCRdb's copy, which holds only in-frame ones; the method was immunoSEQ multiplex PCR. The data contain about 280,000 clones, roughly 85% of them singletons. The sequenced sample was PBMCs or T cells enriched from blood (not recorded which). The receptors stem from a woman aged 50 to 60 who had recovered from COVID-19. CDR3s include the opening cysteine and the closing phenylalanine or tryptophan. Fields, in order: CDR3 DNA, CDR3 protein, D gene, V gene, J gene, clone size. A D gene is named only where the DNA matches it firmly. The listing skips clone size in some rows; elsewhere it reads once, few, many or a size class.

CDR3nt: TGTGCCAGCAGTTTAGAGACTAGCGGGTACAATGAGCAGTTCTTC; CDR3aa: CASSLETSGYNEQFF; d_gene: TRBD2; v_gene: TRBV27; j_gene: TRBJ2-1; abundance: once
CDR3nt: TGTGCCAGCAGTTCGACAGAGGTCTATGGCTACACCTTC; CDR3aa: CASSSTEVYGYTF; d_gene: NA; v_gene: TRBV28; j_gene: TRBJ1-2; abundance: NA
CDR3nt: TGTGCCAGCGGACGGGACAGGGGACACTATGGCTACACCTTC; CDR3aa: CASGRDRGHYGYTF; d_gene: TRBD1; v_gene: TRBV2; j_gene: TRBJ1-2; abundance: NA
CDR3nt: TGTGCCAGCAGTTACCTCCGGAGCCAGGGGAACACTGAAGCTTTCTTT; CDR3aa: CASSYLRSQGNTEAFF; d_gene: NA; v_gene: TRBV6-5; j_gene: TRBJ1-1; abundance: once
CDR3nt: TGTGCCAGCAGTGAAGGGGGACAGTACACTGAAGCTTTCTTT; CDR3aa: CASSEGGQYTEAFF; d_gene: TRBD1; v_gene: TRBV2; j_gene: TRBJ1-1; abundance: NA
CDR3nt: TGTGCCAGTAGTTGGGACAGGCCTAACTATGGCTACACCTTC; CDR3aa: CASSWDRPNYGYTF; d_gene: TRBD1; v_gene: TRBV19; j_gene: TRBJ1-2; abundance: NA
CDR3nt: TGTGCCAGCACTCGGGGACTTAATGAAAAACTGTTTTTT; CDR3aa: CASTRGLNEKLFF; d_gene: NA; v_gene: TRBV7-9; j_gene: TRBJ1-4; abundance: NA
CDR3nt: TGCGCCAGCAGCCAAGATTTGGTGACAGTTCGCGCTTTCTTT; CDR3aa: CASSQDLVTVRAFF; d_gene: NA; v_gene: TRBV4-3; j_gene: TRBJ1-1; abundance: NA
CDR3nt: TGCAGCGGGTTGAATTTTAGCTCTGGAAACACCATATATTTT; CDR3aa: CSGLNFSSGNTIYF; d_gene: NA; v_gene: TRBV29-1; j_gene: TRBJ1-3; abundance: NA
CDR3nt: TGTGCCCCGACCGGGACAGGGCCTCACATCCTGTTTTTT; CDR3aa: CAPTGTGPHILFF; d_gene: TRBD1; v_gene: TRBV10-3; j_gene: TRBJ1-4; abundance: NA
CDR3nt: TGCGCCAGCAGCTCGGACAGGGACTTTAATTCACCCCTCCACTTT; CDR3aa: CASSSDRDFNSPLHF; d_gene: TRBD1; v_gene: TRBV5-1; j_gene: TRBJ1-6; abundance: NA
CDR3nt: TGTGCCAGCAGCCCCTTCGGGGAGGGGCGCGGCTATGGCTACACCTTC; CDR3aa: CASSPFGEGRGYGYTF; d_gene: NA; v_gene: TRBV16; j_gene: TRBJ1-2; abundance: NA
CDR3nt: TGTGCCAGCAGTTCAGGGTACTACAATGAGCAGTTCTTC; CDR3aa: CASSSGYYNEQFF; d_gene: NA; v_gene: TRBV6-5; j_gene: TRBJ2-1; abundance: NA
CDR3nt: TGCGCCAGCAGCCCGGGTCCGGGAAATAACAATGAAAAACTGTTTTTT; CDR3aa: CASSPGPGNNNEKLFF; d_gene: NA; v_gene: TRBV4-1; j_gene: TRBJ1-4; abundance: NA
CDR3nt: TGTGCCAGCAGTAGGATAGGACAGTTCAATCAGCCCCAGCATTTT; CDR3aa: CASSRIGQFNQPQHF; d_gene: NA; v_gene: TRBV28; j_gene: TRBJ1-5; abundance: NA
CDR3nt: TGTGCCAGCAGTTACGGGGCCAGGGAAGGTCAGCCCCAGCATTTT; CDR3aa: CASSYGAREGQPQHF; d_gene: NA; v_gene: TRBV6-5; j_gene: TRBJ1-5; abundance: NA
CDR3nt: TGTGCCAGCAGCTTGCCGACAGCAGGAAACACCATATATTTT; CDR3aa: CASSLPTAGNTIYF; d_gene: NA; v_gene: TRBV5-6; j_gene: TRBJ1-3; abundance: NA
CDR3nt: TGTGCCAGCAGCGAGAGGATGGGACTCGCAGAGACCCAGTACTTC; CDR3aa: CASSERMGLAETQYF; d_gene: NA; v_gene: TRBV9; j_gene: TRBJ2-5; abundance: NA
CDR3nt: TGTGCCAGTCACGCCGGGACAGGCCAGCCCGGTGGGCAGTTCTTC; CDR3aa: CASHAGTGQPGGQFF; d_gene: TRBD1; v_gene: TRBV7-9; j_gene: TRBJ2-1; abundance: NA
CDR3nt: TGTGCCAGCAGCTTAGCGGGGGGGTTGAGCACTGAAGCTTTCTTT; CDR3aa: CASSLAGGLSTEAFF; d_gene: NA; v_gene: TRBV7-2; j_gene: TRBJ1-1; abundance: NA
CDR3nt: TGTGCCAGCAGCTTAGTGGCAGGGGGGCTCACTGAAGCTTTCTTT; CDR3aa: CASSLVAGGLTEAFF; d_gene: TRBD1; v_gene: TRBV11-2; j_gene: TRBJ1-1; abundance: NA
CDR3nt: TGTGCCAGCAGGGGCCTGGGAGCGGACTCCTACAATGAGCAGTTCTTC; CDR3aa: CASRGLGADSYNEQFF; d_gene: NA; v_gene: TRBV2; j_gene: TRBJ2-1; abundance: NA
CDR3nt: TGTGCCAGCTCCCGGGACAGGGACTCTGGAAACACCATATATTTT; CDR3aa: CASSRDRDSGNTIYF; d_gene: TRBD1; v_gene: TRBV19; j_gene: TRBJ1-3; abundance: NA
CDR3nt: TGTGCCAGCAGCTTGGGACAGACAGCAACTAATGAAAAACTGTTTTTT; CDR3aa: CASSLGQTATNEKLFF; d_gene: NA; v_gene: TRBV5-8; j_gene: TRBJ1-4; abundance: NA
CDR3nt: TGCGCCAGCAGCCCTATCCGCGGGACAGGGGGAGTAGCTTTCTTT; CDR3aa: CASSPIRGTGGVAFF; d_gene: TRBD1; v_gene: TRBV5-1; j_gene: TRBJ1-1; abundance: NA
CDR3nt: TGCAGCGTTTTTTTCCTGGGACAGGGGGCGAGAACTGAAGCTTTCTTT; CDR3aa: CSVFFLGQGARTEAFF; d_gene: TRBD1; v_gene: TRBV29-1; j_gene: TRBJ1-1; abundance: few
CDR3nt: TGTGCCAGCAGTGCCGACGGAACCGGAGGTGGCTACACCTTC; CDR3aa: CASSADGTGGGYTF; d_gene: NA; v_gene: TRBV2; j_gene: TRBJ1-2; abundance: NA
CDR3nt: TGCGCCAGCAGCCAAGACGTGCAGGGGCGGACCCAGTACTTC; CDR3aa: CASSQDVQGRTQYF; d_gene: NA; v_gene: TRBV4-1; j_gene: TRBJ2-5; abundance: NA
CDR3nt: TGTGCCAGCAGTTCCGCCGACAGGGGTTTCCGCTCTGGCTACACCTTC; CDR3aa: CASSSADRGFRSGYTF; d_gene: TRBD1; v_gene: TRBV27; j_gene: TRBJ1-2; abundance: NA
CDR3nt: TGTGCCACCAGTGATATCTCCGGGCGACAGGGGAGTGAGCAGTTCTTC; CDR3aa: CATSDISGRQGSEQFF; d_gene: TRBD1; v_gene: TRBV24-1; j_gene: TRBJ2-1; abundance: NA
CDR3nt: TGTGCCAGCAGTGAAAGCCAGACAGAGAATCAGCCCCAGCATTTT; CDR3aa: CASSESQTENQPQHF; d_gene: NA; v_gene: TRBV2; j_gene: TRBJ1-5; abundance: NA
CDR3nt: TGTGCCAGCAGCACCAACCCGGTGACAGCCACCATTGGAAACACCATATATTTT; CDR3aa: CASSTNPVTATIGNTIYF; d_gene: NA; v_gene: TRBV7-2; j_gene: TRBJ1-3; abundance: NA
CDR3nt: TGTGCCAGCAGCCAATTCGGACAGGGATTTGGCGGGGAGCTGTTTTTT; CDR3aa: CASSQFGQGFGGELFF; d_gene: TRBD1; v_gene: TRBV14; j_gene: TRBJ2-2; abundance: NA
CDR3nt: TGCGCCAGCAGCCCCCACAGCCCTTCTAACACTGAAGCTTTCTTT; CDR3aa: CASSPHSPSNTEAFF; d_gene: NA; v_gene: TRBV5-1; j_gene: TRBJ1-1; abundance: once
CDR3nt: TGTGCCAGCAGTAGACAGGGGCCCGGGGAGCTGTTTTTT; CDR3aa: CASSRQGPGELFF; d_gene: TRBD1; v_gene: TRBV12-3/TRBV12-4; j_gene: TRBJ2-2; abundance: NA
CDR3nt: TGTGCCAGCAGCTTAGGGCCCCAGGGCTCCTACGAGCAGTACTTC; CDR3aa: CASSLGPQGSYEQYF; d_gene: NA; v_gene: TRBV7-9; j_gene: TRBJ2-7; abundance: NA
CDR3nt: TGTGCCAGTAGTAGTCCAGGGGCTAGCGGGAGTAATGAGCAGTTCTTC; CDR3aa: CASSSPGASGSNEQFF; d_gene: TRBD2; v_gene: TRBV19; j_gene: TRBJ2-1; abundance: NA
CDR3nt: TGTGCCAGCTCACAGGAGACAGCGGCGGGGACTGAAGCTTTCTTT; CDR3aa: CASSQETAAGTEAFF; d_gene: NA; v_gene: TRBV18; j_gene: TRBJ1-1; abundance: NA
CDR3nt: TGTGCCAGCTCACCACTGTCGGGTGGCTACACCTTC; CDR3aa: CASSPLSGGYTF; d_gene: NA; v_gene: TRBV18; j_gene: TRBJ1-2; abundance: NA
CDR3nt: TGTGCCAGCAGTGAAGAAGGGGGGGCTGACACCGGGGAGCTGTTTTTT; CDR3aa: CASSEEGGADTGELFF; d_gene: NA; v_gene: TRBV2; j_gene: TRBJ2-2; abundance: few
CDR3nt: TGTGCCAGCAGATTCCAAGCGGGGCCTACCTACGAGCAGTACTTC; CDR3aa: CASRFQAGPTYEQYF; d_gene: TRBD2; v_gene: TRBV7-2; j_gene: TRBJ2-7; abundance: NA